This T cell receptor (beta chain) was sequenced for a study of T cell responses to AZD1222 COVID-19 vaccine. Study-wide context: Second-dose recipients at about 4 or about 12 weeks were treated as one pooled group.

About this clone: Its target is not known.

The assay was immunoSEQ multiplex PCR, and TCRdb's table has in-frame clones only and misses some. The repertoire holds approximately 100,000 clones, with roughly nine tenths as singletons. Study-wide points: Mapped onto spike, vaccine-associated CD4 TCRs spanned it and were dominant at 160-218 and 743-854. The donor cohort was predominantly white British with a female majority, and clonal diversity may have been underestimated. A rise in Spike-specific TCR breadth and depth followed two AZD1222 doses.

The CDR3 runs 14 residues. The ends were cut back, 5 bases at V and 4 bases at J, with 12 bases in the middle. Germline V CDR1 and CDR2: SGHVS, FQNEAQ. This TCR was recovered from an adult in good health. The chain links TRBV7-8 to TRBJ1-5; weak D call: TRBD1 (6 bases). Sequencing was performed on peripheral blood, taken on day 0 of AZD1222 vaccination. The CDR3 coding sequence is TGTGCCAGCAGCCCCAGGGGTCGGAATCAGCCCCAGCATTTT. The encoded protein is CASSPRGRNQPQHF.